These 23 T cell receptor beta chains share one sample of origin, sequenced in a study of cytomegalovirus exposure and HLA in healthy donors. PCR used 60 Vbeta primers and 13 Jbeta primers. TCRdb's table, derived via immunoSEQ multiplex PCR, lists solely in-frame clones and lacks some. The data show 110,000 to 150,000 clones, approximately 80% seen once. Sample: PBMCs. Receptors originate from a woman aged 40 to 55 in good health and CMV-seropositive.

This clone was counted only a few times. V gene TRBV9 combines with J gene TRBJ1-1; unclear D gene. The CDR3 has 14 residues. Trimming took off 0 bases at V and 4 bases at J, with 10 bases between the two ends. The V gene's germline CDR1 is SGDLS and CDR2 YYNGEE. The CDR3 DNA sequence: TGTGCCAGCAGCGTAGTCCGGGGTGCCACTGAAGCTTTCTTT. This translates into CASSVVRGATEAFF.

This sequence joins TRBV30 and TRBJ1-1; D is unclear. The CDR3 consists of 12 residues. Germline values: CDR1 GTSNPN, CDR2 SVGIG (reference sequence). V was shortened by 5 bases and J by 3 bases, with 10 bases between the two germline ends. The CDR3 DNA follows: TGTGCCTGGGGGGAGAGGTACACTGAAGCTTTCTTT. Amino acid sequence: CAWGERYTEAFF.

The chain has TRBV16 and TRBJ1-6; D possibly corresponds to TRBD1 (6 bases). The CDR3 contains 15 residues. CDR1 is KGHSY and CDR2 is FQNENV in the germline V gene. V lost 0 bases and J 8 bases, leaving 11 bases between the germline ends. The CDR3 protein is CASSQSRGDHSPLHF. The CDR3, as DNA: TGTGCCAGCAGCCAATCCAGGGGTGATCATTCACCCCTCCACTTT.

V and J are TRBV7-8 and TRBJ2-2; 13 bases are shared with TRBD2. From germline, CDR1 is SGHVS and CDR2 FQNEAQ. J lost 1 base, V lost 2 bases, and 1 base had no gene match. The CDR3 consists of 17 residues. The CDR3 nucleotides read TGTGCCAGCAGCTTAACTAGCGGGGGGGTGAACACCGGGGAGCTGTTTTTT. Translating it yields CASSLTSGGVNTGELFF.

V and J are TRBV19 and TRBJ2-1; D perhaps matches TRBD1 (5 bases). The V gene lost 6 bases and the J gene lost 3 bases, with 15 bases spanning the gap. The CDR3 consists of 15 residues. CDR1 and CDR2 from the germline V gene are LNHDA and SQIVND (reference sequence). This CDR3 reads CASRSETQGYNEQFF. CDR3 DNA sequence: TGTGCCAGTAGATCCGAGACCCAGGGCTACAATGAGCAGTTCTTC.

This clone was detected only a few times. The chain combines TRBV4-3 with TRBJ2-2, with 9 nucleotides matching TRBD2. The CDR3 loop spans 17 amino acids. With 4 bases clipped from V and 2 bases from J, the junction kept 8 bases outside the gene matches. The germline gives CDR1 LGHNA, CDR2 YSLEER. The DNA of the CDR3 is TGCGCCAGCAGCCCTGGTATAGCGGGGGTAAACACCGGGGAGCTGTTTTTT. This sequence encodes CASSPGIAGVNTGELFF.

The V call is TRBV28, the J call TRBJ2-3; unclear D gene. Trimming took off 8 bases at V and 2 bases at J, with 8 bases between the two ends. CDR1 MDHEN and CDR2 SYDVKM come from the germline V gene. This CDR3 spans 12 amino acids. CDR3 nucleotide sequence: TGTGCCAGCTACAGATACACAGATACGCAGTATTTT. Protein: CASYRYTDTQYF.

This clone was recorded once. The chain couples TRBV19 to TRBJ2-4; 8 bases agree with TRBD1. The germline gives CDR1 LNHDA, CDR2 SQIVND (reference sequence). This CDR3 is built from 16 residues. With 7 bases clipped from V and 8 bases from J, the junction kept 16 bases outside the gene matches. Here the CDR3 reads CASTPLPGTGRDIQYF. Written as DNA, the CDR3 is TGTGCCAGTACCCCCCTCCCGGGGACAGGAAGGGACATTCAGTACTTC.

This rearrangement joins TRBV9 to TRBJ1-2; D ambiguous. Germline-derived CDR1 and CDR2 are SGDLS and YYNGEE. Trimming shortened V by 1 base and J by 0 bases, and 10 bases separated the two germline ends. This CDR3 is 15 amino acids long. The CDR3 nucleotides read TGTGCCAGCAGCGTATCTCGGGATTCTAACTATGGCTACACCTTC. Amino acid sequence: CASSVSRDSNYGYTF.

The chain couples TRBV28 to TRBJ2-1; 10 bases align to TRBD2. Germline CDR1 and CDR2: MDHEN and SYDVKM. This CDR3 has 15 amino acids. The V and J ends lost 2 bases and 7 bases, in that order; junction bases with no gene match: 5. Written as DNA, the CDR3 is TGTGCCAGCAGTTTACCGGCTAGCGGGAGAAATGAGCAGTTCTTC. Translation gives CASSLPASGRNEQFF.

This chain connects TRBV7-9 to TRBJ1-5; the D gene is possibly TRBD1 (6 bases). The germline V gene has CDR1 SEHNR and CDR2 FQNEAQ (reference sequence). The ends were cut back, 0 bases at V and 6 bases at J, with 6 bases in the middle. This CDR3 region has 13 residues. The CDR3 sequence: CASSLADSQPQHF. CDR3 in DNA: TGTGCCAGCAGCTTAGCGGACAGTCAGCCCCAGCATTTT.

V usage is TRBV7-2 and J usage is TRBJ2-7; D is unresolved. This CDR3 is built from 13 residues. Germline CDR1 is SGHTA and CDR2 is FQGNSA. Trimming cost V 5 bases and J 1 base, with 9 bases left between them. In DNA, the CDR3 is TGTGCCAGCAGCCATACAGAATCCTACGAGCAGTACTTC. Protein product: CASSHTESYEQYF.

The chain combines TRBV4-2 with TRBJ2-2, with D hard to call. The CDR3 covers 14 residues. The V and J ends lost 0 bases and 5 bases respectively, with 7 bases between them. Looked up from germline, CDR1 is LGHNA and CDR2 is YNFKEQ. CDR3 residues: CASSQDLVTGELFF. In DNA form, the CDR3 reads TGTGCCAGCAGCCAAGATTTAGTTACCGGGGAGCTGTTTTTT.

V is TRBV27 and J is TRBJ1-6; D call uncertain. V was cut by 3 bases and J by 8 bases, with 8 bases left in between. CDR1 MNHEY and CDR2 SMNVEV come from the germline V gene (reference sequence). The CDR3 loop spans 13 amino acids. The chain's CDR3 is CASSFGRDSPLHF. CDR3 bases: TGTGCCAGCAGTTTTGGGCGGGATTCACCCCTCCACTTT.

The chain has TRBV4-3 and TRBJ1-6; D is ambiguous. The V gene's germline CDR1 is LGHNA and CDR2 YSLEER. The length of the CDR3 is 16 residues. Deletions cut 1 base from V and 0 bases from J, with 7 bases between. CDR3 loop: CASSQVRSSYNSPLHF. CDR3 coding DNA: TGCGCCAGCAGCCAAGTCCGGAGCTCCTATAATTCACCCCTCCACTTT.

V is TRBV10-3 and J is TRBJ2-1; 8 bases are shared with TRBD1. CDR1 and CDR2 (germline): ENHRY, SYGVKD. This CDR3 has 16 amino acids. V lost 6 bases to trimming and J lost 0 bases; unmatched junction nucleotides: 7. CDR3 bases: TGTGCCATCAGCCGACAGGGGTCGTCCTCCTACAATGAGCAGTTCTTC. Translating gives CAISRQGSSSYNEQFF.

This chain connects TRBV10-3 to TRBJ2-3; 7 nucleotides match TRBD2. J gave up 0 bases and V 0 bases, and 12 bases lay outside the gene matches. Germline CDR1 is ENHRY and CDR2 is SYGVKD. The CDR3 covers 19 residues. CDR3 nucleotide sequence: TGTGCCATCAGTGAGTCGACTCGAGGACTAGTCACTAGCACAGATACGCAGTATTTT. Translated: CAISESTRGLVTSTDTQYF.

The DNA of the CDR3 is TGTGCCAGCAGCTTGACTAGCGGACCCTACAATGAGCAGTTCTTC. Amino acid sequence: CASSLTSGPYNEQFF. J is TRBJ2-1 and V is TRBV13; the match to TRBD2 covers 9 bases. V dropped 3 bases and J dropped 2; count of bases not matched to a gene: 2. Germline V lookup: CDR1 PRHDT, CDR2 FYEKMQ (reference sequence). The CDR3 consists of 15 residues.

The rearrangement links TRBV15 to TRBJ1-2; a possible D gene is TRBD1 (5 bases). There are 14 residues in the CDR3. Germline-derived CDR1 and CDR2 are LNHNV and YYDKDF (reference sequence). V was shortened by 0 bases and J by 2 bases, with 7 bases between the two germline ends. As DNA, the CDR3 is TGTGCCACCAGCAGAGAAGGGGTAAACTATGGCTACACCTTC. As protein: CATSREGVNYGYTF.

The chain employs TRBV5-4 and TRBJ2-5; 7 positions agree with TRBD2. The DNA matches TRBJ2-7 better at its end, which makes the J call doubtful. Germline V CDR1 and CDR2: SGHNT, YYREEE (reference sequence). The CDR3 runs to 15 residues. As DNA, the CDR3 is TGTGCCAGCAGCTTGGTGGCTAGCGGTGCCTACGAGCAGTACTTC. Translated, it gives CASSLVASGAYEQYF.

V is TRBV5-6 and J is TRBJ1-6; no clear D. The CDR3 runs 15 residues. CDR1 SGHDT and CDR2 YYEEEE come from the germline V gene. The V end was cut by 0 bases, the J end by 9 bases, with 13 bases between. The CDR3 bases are TGTGCCAGCAGCTTGGCCGCGGGTAGGAGTTCACCCCTCCACTTT. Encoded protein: CASSLAAGRSSPLHF.

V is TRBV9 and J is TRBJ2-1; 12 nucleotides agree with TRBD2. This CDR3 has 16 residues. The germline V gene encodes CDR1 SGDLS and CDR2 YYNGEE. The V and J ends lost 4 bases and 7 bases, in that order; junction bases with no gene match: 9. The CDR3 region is CASSLTLAGGWNEQFF. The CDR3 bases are TGTGCCAGCAGCTTGACTCTAGCGGGGGGGTGGAATGAGCAGTTCTTC.

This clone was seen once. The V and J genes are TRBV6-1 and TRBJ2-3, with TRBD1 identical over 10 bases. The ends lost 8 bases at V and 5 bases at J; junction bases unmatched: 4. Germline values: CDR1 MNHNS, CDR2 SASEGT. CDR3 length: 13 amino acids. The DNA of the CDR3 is TGTGCCAGCGGACAGGGGGTTAGAGATACGCAGTATTTT. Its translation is CASGQGVRDTQYF.